Below, 29 T cell receptor beta chains from the same sample are listed, as sequenced in a study of T cells in Graves' hyperthyroidism and ophthalmopathy. From RNA transcripts, TCR beta CDR3 regions were amplified. With the HTBI primer set, the TCR CDR3 went through a first round of RT-PCR. TCRdb processed the multiplex PCR reads anew with MiXCR; each CDR3 protein has one entry. The data contain fewer than 850,000 distinct CDR3 sequences, roughly 17% of them singletons. Sequencing used blood. Receptors originate from a man aged 45-60 years with Graves' hyperthyroidism.

In this sample, this clonotype turned up many times. J is TRBJ2-3 and V is TRBV27; perhaps D is TRBD1 or TRBD2 (5 bases each). V lost 3 bases to trimming and J lost 6 bases, with 19 bases between them. This CDR3 comprises 16 residues. Germline CDR1 is MNHEY and CDR2 is SMNVEV (reference sequence). In DNA form, the CDR3 reads TGTGCCAGCAGTTTTGCAGGGAGAGTGTGGACCGATACGCAGTATTTT. Translated, it gives CASSFAGRVWTDTQYF.

This clonotype was observed once. This sequence joins TRBV6-2 or TRBV6-3 and TRBJ2-7; D could derive from TRBD1 or TRBD2 (5 bases each). This CDR3 has 17 residues. The V gene lost 7 bases and the J gene lost 2 bases, with 24 bases spanning the gap. The germline V gene encodes CDR1 MNHEY and CDR2 SVGEGT. CDR3 region: CASNGLPWDRATYEQYF. The CDR3 nucleotides read TGTGCCAGCAACGGACTCCCTTGGGACCGGGCAACCTACGAGCAGTACTTC.

Written as DNA, the CDR3 is TGCGCCAGCAGAGGGGCCTTGACTGGGGCCAACGTCCTGACTTTC. It codes for CASRGALTGANVLTF. J is TRBJ2-6 and V is TRBV5-1; maybe TRBD1 (5 bases). The CDR3 loop spans 15 amino acids. Germline-derived CDR1 and CDR2 are SGHRS and YFSETQ. V was shortened by 5 bases and J by 2 bases, with 11 bases between the two germline ends.

This clonotype appeared a few times. The V and J genes are TRBV5-1 and TRBJ2-5, with D possibly TRBD2 on 6 matching bases. Germline values: CDR1 SGHRS, CDR2 YFSETQ. There are 15 residues in the CDR3. V gave up 2 bases and J gave up 5 bases, with 16 bases separating them. The CDR3 protein is CASSFPTGDGETQYF. DNA for the CDR3: TGCGCCAGCAGCTTCCCCACGGGGGACGGGGAGACCCAGTACTTC.

This clonotype was seen at least ten times. This rearrangement joins TRBV28 to TRBJ1-1; D is unresolved. In germline, CDR1 is MDHEN, CDR2 SYDVKM. V was shortened by 2 bases and J by 0 bases, with 7 bases between the two germline ends. The length of the CDR3 is 14 residues. The CDR3 loop is CASSLIGLNTEAFF. The CDR3 DNA is TGTGCCAGCAGTTTAATAGGGTTGAACACTGAAGCTTTCTTT.

The sample holds a few counts of this clonotype. This CDR3 is CASSLNRLGETQYF. CDR3 bases: TGCGCCAGCAGCTTGAACCGGCTAGGAGAGACCCAGTACTTC. The gene calls are TRBV5-1 and TRBJ2-5, with D hard to call. Trimming shortened V by 1 base and J by 4 bases, and 11 bases separated the two germline ends. CDR3 size: 14 residues. Germline CDR1 SGHRS, CDR2 YFSETQ.

The chain links TRBV4-3 to TRBJ2-5, with 7 nucleotides matching TRBD1. Germline loops: CDR1 LGHNA, CDR2 YSLEER. The CDR3 extends over 16 amino acids. The junction had 10 bases not matched to a gene; V was cut back by 4 bases and J by 2 bases. In nucleotides, the CDR3 is TGCGCCAGCAGCCGCCAAGGGGGCGGCGCACAAGAGACCCAGTACTTC. Translating it yields CASSRQGGGAQETQYF.

The chain couples TRBV5-1 to TRBJ2-1; the match to TRBD2 covers 12 bases. Germline V lookup: CDR1 SGHRS, CDR2 YFSETQ. The junction had 9 bases not matched to a gene; V was cut back by 7 bases and J by 7 bases. This CDR3 spans 15 amino acids. The CDR3 spells CASGETSGRRNEQFF. The CDR3 DNA sequence: TGCGCCAGCGGGGAAACTAGCGGGAGGAGGAATGAGCAGTTCTTC.

In this sample, this clonotype turned up many times. A junction boundary mismatches the germline segment, possibly from a read error. The V call is TRBV7-2, the J call TRBJ2-1; possibly TRBD1 or TRBD2 for D (5 bases each). The CDR3 sequence is 16 residues long. Germline V gene lookup returns CDR1 SGHTA and CDR2 FQGNSA. CDR3 nucleotides: TGTGCCAGCGGCTTACGGCAATCAGCGGCAGGGAATGAGCAGTTCTTC. It translates to CASGLRQSAAGNEQFF.

The V and J genes are TRBV28 and TRBJ1-2; TRBD1 matches 10 bases. The CDR3 has 13 residues. V lost 6 bases, J lost 7 bases, and 5 bases stayed unmatched. Germline CDR1 MDHEN, CDR2 SYDVKM. CDR3 amino acids: CASSADRGGGYTF. In DNA form, the CDR3 reads TGTGCCAGCAGCGCGGACAGGGGGGGTGGCTACACCTTC.

This clonotype was seen ten or more times. The gene calls are TRBV9 and TRBJ2-7, with D uncertain. Trimming left V 1 base short and J 7 bases short, with 9 bases between. The V gene's germline CDR1 is SGDLS and CDR2 YYNGEE. This CDR3 spans 12 amino acids. CDR3: CASSVQMGEQYF. Written as DNA, the CDR3 is TGTGCCAGCAGCGTACAGATGGGAGAGCAGTACTTC.

This clonotype was seen just once. Given a much more abundant clone one base away, this may be a read error. The genes are TRBV27 and TRBJ2-1; 11 bases align to TRBD2. V dropped 5 bases and J dropped 2; count of bases not matched to a gene: 5. Per the germline V gene, CDR1 is MNHEY and CDR2 is SMNVEV (reference sequence). This CDR3 region has 16 residues. CDR3 bases: TGTGCCAGCAGTCGGAAGGGACTAGCGGCCTACAATGAGCAGTTCTTC. Its protein is CASSRKGLAAYNEQFF.

This clonotype has more than one count but fewer than ten. The chain recombines TRBV25-1 with TRBJ2-5; 11 bases fit TRBD2. The V and J ends lost 2 bases and 5 bases, in that order; junction bases with no gene match: 7. The V gene's germline CDR1 is MGHDK and CDR2 SYGVNS. CDR3 length: 16 residues. The CDR3 bases are TGTGCCAGCAGTGAAACGACTAGCGGGATGTACGAGACCCAGTACTTC. This translates into CASSETTSGMYETQYF.

This clonotype was observed many times. The chain carries TRBV12-3 or TRBV12-4 and TRBJ2-1; D uncertain. The CDR3 is 15 amino acids. V lost 5 bases, J lost 0 bases, and 11 bases lay in between. CDR3 amino acids: CASSPRAGSYNEQFF. In nucleotides, the CDR3 is TGTGCCAGCAGTCCCCGGGCTGGCTCCTACAATGAGCAGTTCTTC.

In its sample, this clonotype was seen many times. The rearrangement joins TRBV27 to TRBJ1-2; TRBD1 might be the D (5 bases). The V end was cut by 0 bases, the J end by 4 bases, with 12 bases between. In germline, CDR1 is MNHEY, CDR2 SMNVEV (reference sequence). The CDR3 runs 15 residues. As DNA, the CDR3 is TGTGCCAGCAGTTTATCTGTACTCGGGGGCTATGGCTACACCTTC. This codes for CASSLSVLGGYGYTF.

J is TRBJ2-3 and V is TRBV11-2; unclear D gene. The length of the CDR3 is 17 residues. Per the germline V gene, CDR1 is SGHAT and CDR2 is FQNNGV. Trimming cost V 3 bases and J 2 bases, with 18 bases left between them. The CDR3 sequence is CASSFGLRITITDTQYF. The CDR3 region has the DNA TGTGCCAGCAGCTTTGGTTTGAGAATAACTATCACAGATACGCAGTATTTT.

This clonotype was counted between two and nine times. V and J are TRBV20-1 and TRBJ1-2; D is undetermined. Trimming removed 3 bases at V and 2 bases at J, with 4 bases between. CDR3 length: 11 amino acids. Germline CDR1 and CDR2: DFQATT and SNEGSKA (reference sequence). The CDR3: CSARENYGYTF. CDR3 nucleotide sequence: TGCAGTGCTAGGGAGAACTATGGCTACACCTTC.

J is TRBJ2-1 and V is TRBV18; no definite D call. Trimming pared 2 bases from V and 2 bases from J, leaving 10 bases between. Looked up from germline, CDR1 is KGHSH and CDR2 is LQKENI. The CDR3 contains 15 residues. The CDR3 sequence is CASSPDRVAYNEQFF. The CDR3 DNA reads TGTGCCAGCTCACCAGATCGCGTGGCCTACAATGAGCAGTTCTTC.

This clonotype was found many times. V usage is TRBV6-1 and J usage is TRBJ2-7; 9 bases agree with TRBD1. Germline V lookup: CDR1 MNHNS, CDR2 SASEGT. Unmatched junction bases numbered 3, after V lost 6 bases and J lost 0 bases. The CDR3 is made up of 14 amino acids. The CDR3 loop reads CASRQGQGSYEQYF. Here the CDR3 DNA reads TGTGCCAGCAGACAGGGACAGGGCTCCTACGAGCAGTACTTC.

This rearrangement joins TRBV9 to TRBJ1-2; the D gene is possibly TRBD1 (5 bases). Germline CDR1 reads SGDLS; CDR2 reads YYNGEE. The CDR3 contains 14 residues. V lost 3 bases to trimming and J lost 8 bases, with 17 bases between them. This chain's CDR3 is CASSASSTGHGYTF. CDR3 coding DNA: TGTGCCAGCAGCGCCTCTTCCACAGGTCACGGCTACACCTTC.

This clonotype was seen at least ten times. V gene TRBV28 combines with J gene TRBJ1-1, with unresolved D. This CDR3 is 14 amino acids long. Germline assignment: CDR1 MDHEN and CDR2 SYDVKM. V gave up 7 bases and J gave up 2 bases, with 14 bases separating them. The CDR3 loop is CASKQRDYNTEAFF. For the CDR3, the DNA is TGTGCCAGCAAGCAAAGGGATTATAACACTGAAGCTTTCTTT.

The chain recombines TRBV9 with TRBJ2-3; either TRBD1 or TRBD2 may supply D (5 bases each). CDR1 and CDR2 (germline): SGDLS, YYNGEE. V shed 1 base and J shed 2 bases, with 17 bases lying between them. The CDR3 is made up of 17 amino acids. CDR3 region: CASSVPGASSTTDTQYF. As DNA, the CDR3 is TGTGCCAGCAGCGTACCCGGGGCTAGCTCAACCACAGATACGCAGTATTTT.

This chain uses TRBV2 with TRBJ2-3, with 7 bases that match TRBD2. The CDR3 totals 14 residues. Looked up from germline, CDR1 is SNHLY and CDR2 is FYNNEI. Losses at the gene ends were 5 bases for V and 6 bases for J; bases not matched to a gene: 8. The CDR3 DNA reads TGTGCCAGCAGTTTACTAGCGCCCGGGGATACGCAGTATTTT. Protein: CASSLLAPGDTQYF.

The V gene is TRBV6-6, the J gene TRBJ2-2; D not certain. V lost 0 bases to trimming and J lost 3 bases, with 5 bases between them. CDR1 MNHNY and CDR2 SVGAGI come from the germline V gene (reference sequence). The CDR3 has 14 residues. The CDR3 nucleotides read TGTGCCAGCAGTTACTCACGAGACACCGGGGAGCTGTTTTTT. Protein product: CASSYSRDTGELFF.

In this sample, this clonotype turned up many times. The CDR3 DNA reads TGTGCCAGCAGCAAGGGGGTTTCGAGTCCAGGGGTTATTCAAGAGACCCAGTACTTC. Translating it yields CASSKGVSSPGVIQETQYF. The chain combines TRBV7-9 with TRBJ2-5; a possible D gene is TRBD1 (6 bases). V lost 5 bases, J lost 2 bases, and 27 bases lay in between. This CDR3 has 19 residues. Germline V CDR1 and CDR2: SEHNR, FQNEAQ (reference sequence).

This clonotype was picked up many times. The chain links TRBV11-3 to TRBJ2-2; D perhaps matches TRBD1 (6 bases). CDR3 size: 14 residues. CDR1 is SGHNT and CDR2 is YENEEA in the germline V gene. The V end was cut by 5 bases, the J end by 6 bases, with 13 bases between. This CDR3 is CASSARGGSGELFF. In DNA, the CDR3 is TGTGCCAGCAGCGCAAGAGGGGGATCCGGGGAGCTGTTTTTT.

CDR3 sequence: CASSRLAGGRAEQYF. CDR3 nucleotide sequence: TGTGCCAGCAGCCGACTAGCGGGAGGGCGAGCCGAGCAGTACTTC. The V and J genes are TRBV7-2 and TRBJ2-7; TRBD2 agrees at 14 bases. The CDR3 extends over 15 amino acids. The V gene's germline CDR1 is SGHTA and CDR2 FQGNSA. Unmatched junction bases numbered 6, after V lost 5 bases and J lost 6 bases.

This clonotype was found many times. The CDR3 loop is CASASRGATDTQYF. DNA for the CDR3: TGTGCCAGCGCATCGCGGGGAGCCACAGATACGCAGTATTTT. V is TRBV6-2 or TRBV6-3 and J is TRBJ2-3; weak D call: TRBD2 (6 bases). V dropped 8 bases and J dropped 2 bases, with 14 bases sitting between them. Germline CDR1 is MNHEY and CDR2 is SVGEGT. There are 14 residues in the CDR3.

Ten or more counts support this clonotype. V is TRBV7-9 and J is TRBJ2-7; D is perhaps TRBD2 (5 bases). The CDR3 sequence is 14 residues long. Germline CDR1 reads SEHNR; CDR2 reads FQNEAQ (reference sequence). V was pared by 5 bases and J by 2 bases, with 13 bases between. CDR3 residues: CASSPSGNPYEQYF. CDR3 nucleotide sequence: TGTGCCAGCAGCCCATCCGGGAACCCCTACGAGCAGTACTTC.